These T cell receptor beta chains were read from a single sample in a study of PD-1 blockade in classical Hodgkin lymphoma. The table came from immunoSEQ multiplex PCR; TCRdb's copy has only in-frame clones and leaves some out. The sample contains roughly 100,000 clones, around nine tenths of which appear only once. Sequences were derived from peripheral blood mononuclear cells (PBMCs), sampled before the second cycle of nivolumab. These receptors all stem from a human donor with classical Hodgkin lymphoma. Both conserved end residues are part of each CDR3. Fields, in order: clone size, V gene, D gene, J gene, CDR3 protein, CDR3 DNA. A D gene is named only where the DNA matches it firmly. The size entry is marked missing in some rows and otherwise reads once, few, many or a size class.

clone size: once
V gene: TRBV5-1
D gene: TRBD1
J gene: TRBJ2-5
CDR3 protein: CASSLTGQDRPWYF
CDR3 DNA: TGCGCCAGCAGCCTGACTGGACAGGACCGACCGTGGTACTTC

clone size: once
V gene: TRBV4-1
D gene: TRBD2
J gene: TRBJ2-4
CDR3 protein: CASSPLLAGRAKNIQYF
CDR3 DNA: TGCGCCAGCAGCCCTCTACTAGCGGGGAGGGCCAAAAACATTCAGTACTTC

clone size: -
V gene: TRBV2
D gene: TRBD1
J gene: TRBJ2-1
CDR3 protein: CASRTTGNEYNEQFF
CDR3 DNA: TGTGCCAGCAGGACGACAGGGAATGAATACAATGAGCAGTTCTTC

clone size: -
V gene: TRBV27
D gene: -
J gene: TRBJ1-6
CDR3 protein: CASSLVPPGAYNSPLHF
CDR3 DNA: TGTGCCAGCAGTTTAGTCCCCCCAGGAGCGTATAATTCACCCCTCCACTTT

clone size: -
V gene: TRBV5-6
D gene: TRBD1
J gene: TRBJ1-3
CDR3 protein: CASSLGDSWAGNTIYF
CDR3 DNA: TGTGCCAGCAGCTTGGGGGACAGTTGGGCTGGAAACACCATATATTTT

clone size: -
V gene: TRBV11-2
D gene: -
J gene: TRBJ2-7
CDR3 protein: CASSLVGTPYEQYF
CDR3 DNA: TGTGCCAGCAGCTTGGTAGGAACCCCTTATGAGCAGTACTTC

clone size: -
V gene: TRBV2
D gene: -
J gene: TRBJ1-2
CDR3 protein: CASSERVGDNYGYTF
CDR3 DNA: TGTGCCAGCAGTGAGAGGGTGGGGGATAACTATGGCTACACCTTC

clone size: -
V gene: TRBV4-1
D gene: -
J gene: TRBJ2-7
CDR3 protein: CASSQEPGSGREQYF
CDR3 DNA: TGCGCCAGCAGCCAAGAACCCGGCTCAGGGAGGGAGCAGTACTTC

clone size: -
V gene: TRBV6-6
D gene: TRBD1
J gene: TRBJ1-4
CDR3 protein: CASIFALGQGVEKLFF
CDR3 DNA: TGTGCCAGCATCTTCGCGCTGGGACAGGGTGTTGAAAAACTGTTTTTT

clone size: -
V gene: TRBV5-1
D gene: TRBD2
J gene: TRBJ2-7
CDR3 protein: CASSQGLAGSSYEQYF
CDR3 DNA: TGCGCCAGCAGCCAGGGACTAGCGGGGAGCTCCTACGAGCAGTACTTC

clone size: -
V gene: TRBV5-1
D gene: -
J gene: TRBJ2-5
CDR3 protein: CASSSIKEEPQYF
CDR3 DNA: TGCGCCAGCAGCTCCATAAAAGAGGAGCCCCAGTACTTC

clone size: -
V gene: TRBV6-6
D gene: TRBD1
J gene: TRBJ1-1
CDR3 protein: CASRTGGMNTEAFF
CDR3 DNA: TGTGCCAGCAGGACAGGGGGCATGAACACTGAAGCTTTCTTT

clone size: -
V gene: TRBV30
D gene: -
J gene: TRBJ2-1
CDR3 protein: CAWRTSGGNYNEQFF
CDR3 DNA: TGTGCCTGGAGGACCTCAGGGGGGAACTACAATGAGCAGTTCTTC

clone size: -
V gene: TRBV5-1
D gene: -
J gene: TRBJ2-1
CDR3 protein: CASSLAAGINEQFF
CDR3 DNA: TGCGCCAGCAGCTTGGCCGCAGGAATCAATGAGCAGTTCTTC

clone size: -
V gene: TRBV13
D gene: TRBD1
J gene: TRBJ2-7
CDR3 protein: CASSLGLLGDRSSYEQYF
CDR3 DNA: TGTGCCAGCAGCTTAGGTTTACTGGGGGACAGGAGCTCCTACGAGCAGTACTTC

clone size: -
V gene: TRBV21-1
D gene: -
J gene: TRBJ2-5
CDR3 protein: CASSKYGREYSQETQYF
CDR3 DNA: TGTGCCAGCAGCAAATACGGCAGGGAGTATAGTCAAGAGACCCAGTACTTC

clone size: once
V gene: TRBV6-1
D gene: -
J gene: TRBJ2-2
CDR3 protein: CASSSGGPTGELFF
CDR3 DNA: TGTGCCAGCAGTTCTGGGGGGCCCACCGGGGAGCTGTTTTTT

clone size: -
V gene: TRBV21-1
D gene: -
J gene: TRBJ1-1
CDR3 protein: CASSKRLNMNTEAFF
CDR3 DNA: TGTGCCAGCAGCAAGAGGCTCAACATGAACACTGAAGCTTTCTTT

clone size: -
V gene: TRBV4-2
D gene: -
J gene: TRBJ2-6
CDR3 protein: CASSQETTGANVLTF
CDR3 DNA: TGTGCCAGCAGCCAAGAGACAACTGGGGCCAACGTCCTGACTTTC

clone size: once
V gene: TRBV6-5
D gene: -
J gene: TRBJ2-7
CDR3 protein: CASKGTITHEQYF
CDR3 DNA: TGTGCCAGCAAGGGGACAATAACCCACGAGCAGTACTTC

clone size: -
V gene: TRBV5-1
D gene: -
J gene: TRBJ1-1
CDR3 protein: CASSLAGQTEAFF
CDR3 DNA: TGCGCCAGCAGCTTGGCCGGACAGACTGAAGCTTTCTTT

clone size: -
V gene: TRBV28
D gene: TRBD1
J gene: TRBJ2-6
CDR3 protein: CASSPATGIGSGANVLTF
CDR3 DNA: TGTGCCAGCAGTCCGGCGACAGGGATTGGCTCTGGGGCCAACGTCCTGACTTTC

clone size: few
V gene: TRBV19
D gene: -
J gene: TRBJ1-6
CDR3 protein: CASSMVLMGSPLHF
CDR3 DNA: TGTGCCAGTAGTATGGTGCTAATGGGTTCACCCCTCCACTTT

clone size: -
V gene: TRBV11-3
D gene: -
J gene: TRBJ2-5
CDR3 protein: CASSSGTSETQYF
CDR3 DNA: TGTGCCAGCAGTTCCGGGACATCGGAGACCCAGTACTTC

clone size: -
V gene: TRBV6-5
D gene: -
J gene: TRBJ1-1
CDR3 protein: CASRTGPNTEAFF
CDR3 DNA: TGTGCCAGCAGAACGGGACCGAACACTGAAGCTTTCTTT

clone size: -
V gene: TRBV27
D gene: TRBD1
J gene: TRBJ2-7
CDR3 protein: CASTLTGSHEQYF
CDR3 DNA: TGTGCCAGCACCTTGACAGGGTCCCACGAGCAGTACTTC

clone size: -
V gene: TRBV30
D gene: -
J gene: TRBJ1-3
CDR3 protein: CAWSGGAGNTIYF
CDR3 DNA: TGTGCCTGGAGTGGGGGCGCTGGAAACACCATATATTTT

clone size: once
V gene: TRBV7-9
D gene: -
J gene: TRBJ1-3
CDR3 protein: CASVSSGNTIYF
CDR3 DNA: TGTGCTTCGGTCTCCTCTGGAAACACCATATATTTT

clone size: -
V gene: TRBV7-3
D gene: -
J gene: TRBJ2-1
CDR3 protein: CASSLRASLSGDEQFF
CDR3 DNA: TGTGCCAGCAGCTTAAGGGCTAGCTTGAGTGGAGATGAGCAGTTCTTC

clone size: -
V gene: TRBV6-6
D gene: TRBD1
J gene: TRBJ2-1
CDR3 protein: CASSYDREGNEQFF
CDR3 DNA: TGTGCCAGCAGTTACGACAGGGAAGGCAATGAGCAGTTCTTC

clone size: -
V gene: TRBV7-6
D gene: -
J gene: TRBJ2-5
CDR3 protein: CASSLSETQYF
CDR3 DNA: TGTGCCAGCAGCTTGTCAGAGACCCAGTACTTC

clone size: -
V gene: TRBV7-8
D gene: TRBD1
J gene: TRBJ1-1
CDR3 protein: CASSPTGGMNTEAFF
CDR3 DNA: TGTGCCAGCAGCCCGACAGGGGGTATGAACACTGAAGCTTTCTTT

clone size: -
V gene: TRBV5-1
D gene: -
J gene: TRBJ2-1
CDR3 protein: CASSFSGDNEQFF
CDR3 DNA: TGCGCCAGCAGCTTCAGTGGGGACAATGAGCAGTTCTTC